This TCR beta chain stems from a study of OX40 agonist ivuxolimab in advanced cancers. CDR1 is LNHDA and CDR2 is SQIVND in the germline V gene (reference sequence). V was clipped by 1 base and J by 4 bases, with 7 bases between them. There are 14 residues in the CDR3. Produced via immunoSEQ multiplex PCR; TCRdb's table is partial and in-frame only. The sample lists about 31,000 clones, 82% occurring once. Material: CD4+ or CD8+ T cells sorted from blood, obtained in a trial of the OX40 agonist ivuxolimab. The TCR originated in an adult with an advanced solid tumor such as melanoma, head and neck, liver or kidney cancer. V and J are TRBV19 and TRBJ2-2; D not resolved. In nucleotides, the CDR3 is TGTGCCAGTAGTATAGTTAGTTTCACCGGGGAGCTGTTTTTT. This sequence encodes CASSIVSFTGELFF.